Following are 20 T cell receptor beta chains from one sample sequenced in a study of glioma-infiltrating T cells. Amplification of TCR alpha and beta CDR3 regions from RNA used iRepertoire nested multiplex PCR. A single record per CDR3 protein comes from TCRdb applying MiXCR to the multiplex PCR reads. The sample has 93,000 or so distinct CDR3 sequences; around 28% are singletons. The sequenced material came from glioma tissue, nonneoplastic brain tissue, or PBMCs (not recorded which). The receptors were gathered from a human donor with low-grade glioma or glioblastoma, undergoing nonglioma brain surgery, or in good health (not recorded which).

Comments on this clonotype: One end of the junction fails to match germline, which may point to a read error. The V call is TRBV7-9, the J call TRBJ1-5, with TRBD1 matching 7 bases. CDR1 and CDR2 from the germline V gene are SEHNR and FQNEAQ (reference sequence). The CDR3 spans 16 residues. CDR3 protein: CASSPRGTDLNQPKHF. Written as DNA, the CDR3 is TGTGCCAGCAGCCCGAGGGGGACAGATTTGAATCAGCCCAAGCATTTT.

This clonotype was found many times. This chain uses TRBV10-3 with TRBJ2-1, with D perhaps given as TRBD1 or TRBD2 (7 bases each). Germline CDR1 ENHRY, CDR2 SYGVKD. This CDR3 contains 14 residues. V dropped 5 bases and J dropped 4 bases, with 12 bases sitting between them. The CDR3 coding sequence is TGTGCCATCAGTTCAGGGGGGGAATACAATGAGCAGTTCTTC. It is translated as CAISSGGEYNEQFF.

As concerns this clonotype: At one end the junction does not follow the germline gene, possibly because of a read error. The chain recombines TRBV9 with TRBJ1-5; D is unclear. The CDR3 is 10 amino acids. The germline V gene encodes CDR1 SGDLS and CDR2 YYNGEE. The CDR3 region has the DNA TGTGCCAGCAGGGATCAGCCCCGGCATTTT. Translation gives CASRDQPRHF.

This clonotype showed up many times. The chain's CDR3 is CASSFSSYSNQPQHF. DNA of the CDR3: TGTGCCAGCAGTTTTAGCAGTTATAGCAATCAGCCCCAGCATTTT. The chain joins TRBV12-3 or TRBV12-4 to TRBJ1-5; no clear D. Trimming stripped 3 bases from V and 0 bases from J, with 9 bases between. The CDR3 contains 15 residues.

This clonotype was picked up many times. This chain links TRBV3-1 with TRBJ2-5, with 7 positions matching TRBD2. This CDR3 contains 12 residues. Trimming took 7 bases from V and 4 from J; bases not matched to a gene: 3. Germline CDR1 reads LGHDT; CDR2 reads YNNKEL (reference sequence). The CDR3 region is CASIASGETQYF. In DNA, the CDR3 is TGTGCCAGCATCGCTAGCGGAGAGACCCAGTACTTC.

The table lists this clonotype with a count of one. The chain combines TRBV12-3 or TRBV12-4 with TRBJ1-5; possible D gene TRBD2, 5 bases. The J call may be incorrect, as the DNA end agrees better with TRBJ2-3. The CDR3 consists of 15 residues. Written as DNA, the CDR3 is TGTGCCAGCAGGATGACCCTAACCGGGGTTCAGCCCCAGTATTTT. This translates into CASRMTLTGVQPQYF.

This clonotype was found many times. The CDR3 spells CSVAKEDSNQPQHF. CDR3 DNA sequence: TGCAGCGTTGCGAAGGAAGATAGCAATCAGCCCCAGCATTTT. The V call is TRBV29-1, the J call TRBJ1-5; the D is unclear. The CDR3 extends over 14 amino acids. V was clipped by 4 bases and J by 0 bases, with 10 bases between them. CDR1 SQVTM and CDR2 ANQGSEA come from the germline V gene.

This clonotype was detected many times. This rearrangement joins TRBV15 to TRBJ2-4, with TRBD1 as a possible D gene (6 bases). Per germline, CDR1 LNHNV and CDR2 YYDKDF (reference sequence). CDR3 size: 15 residues. V lost 8 bases, J lost 0 bases, and 14 bases lay in between. The CDR3 sequence is CATSERDIAKNIQYF. The CDR3, as DNA: TGTGCCACCTCAGAACGGGACATAGCCAAAAACATTCAGTACTTC.

This clonotype came up many times. V and J are TRBV7-9 and TRBJ2-7; the D gene is possibly TRBD1 (5 bases). There are 13 residues in the CDR3. V was trimmed by 5 bases and J by 3 bases, leaving 11 bases between them. CDR1 is SEHNR, CDR2 FQNEAQ, per germline (reference sequence). The CDR3 loop reads CASSQTGNYEQYF. The CDR3 nucleotides read TGTGCCAGCAGCCAAACAGGAAACTACGAGCAGTACTTC.

In this sample, this clonotype turned up many times. The CDR3 bases are TGTGCCAGCAGGGACGTCCAGGGACCGGTTCGATCCCTCCACTTT. This gives the protein CASRDVQGPVRSLHF. V is TRBV6-1 and J is TRBJ1-6; tentatively, D is TRBD1 (5 bases). This CDR3 has 15 residues. V lost 6 bases and J 14 bases, leaving 23 bases between the germline ends. Germline-derived CDR1 and CDR2 are MNHNS and SASEGT.

As to this clonotype: A junction boundary mismatches the germline segment, possibly from a read error. This rearrangement joins TRBV5-1 to TRBJ2-7; possibly TRBD1 for D (5 bases). Germline V gene lookup returns CDR1 SGHRS and CDR2 YFSETQ. This CDR3 contains 14 residues. CDR3 nucleotides: TGCGTCAGCAGCGAAGGGGCCGATGACTACGAGCAGTACTTC. It encodes CVSSEGADDYEQYF.

The sample holds many counts of this clonotype. The rearrangement uses TRBV28 and TRBJ1-1, with D uncertain. V shed 7 bases and J shed 1 base, with 7 bases lying between them. CDR3 length: 12 residues. CDR1 MDHEN and CDR2 SYDVKM come from the germline V gene. The CDR3 DNA is TGTGCCAGCAAGAAGGGGAACACTGAAGCTTTCTTT. The encoded protein is CASKKGNTEAFF.

The CDR3 DNA is TGTGCCAGCAGCCTGTCCGCGGGGCTCACAGATACGCAGTATTTT. Translation gives CASSLSAGLTDTQYF. The chain is built from TRBV3-1 and TRBJ2-3; possibly TRBD2 for D (6 bases). There are 15 residues in the CDR3. Germline V gene data show CDR1 as LGHDT and CDR2 as YNNKEL (reference sequence). V lost 4 bases and J 2 bases, leaving 13 bases between the germline ends.

Details on this clonotype: A clone one base away is much larger, so this may be a read error. The chain combines TRBV20-1 with TRBJ2-1; TRBD1 matches 9 bases. The CDR3 runs to 15 residues. Germline CDR1 and CDR2: DFQATT and SNEGSKA (reference sequence). Trimming removed 0 bases from V and 10 bases from J; junction bases left unmatched: 10. The CDR3 sequence: CSARDGDRASYEQFF. The CDR3, as DNA: TGCAGTGCTAGAGATGGGGACAGGGCTTCCTACGAGCAGTTCTTC.

The sample holds many counts of this clonotype. The chain employs TRBV6-1 and TRBJ1-5; D is undetermined. Germline V CDR1 and CDR2: MNHNS, SASEGT. Trimming stripped 4 bases from V and 7 bases from J, with 17 bases between. The CDR3 has 15 residues. The CDR3 DNA reads TGTGCCAGCAGTGCCGGGCCCGCGGCCGGCCAGCCCCAGCATTTT. It translates to CASSAGPAAGQPQHF.

This chain connects TRBV11-2 to TRBJ2-1, with 7 bases aligning to TRBD2. This CDR3 has 16 residues. J lost 7 bases, V lost 1 base, and 10 bases had no gene match. Germline V lookup: CDR1 SGHAT, CDR2 FQNNGV. CDR3 protein: CASSLAGQGGMNEQFF. CDR3 nucleotides: TGTGCCAGCAGCTTAGCTGGCCAGGGAGGGATGAATGAGCAGTTCTTC.

In the case of this clonotype: A much larger clonotype is one base distant, so this may be a read error. V is TRBV7-2 and J is TRBJ2-1, with D possibly TRBD2 on 5 matching bases. There are 17 residues in the CDR3. Trimming removed 5 bases at V and 4 bases at J, with 21 bases between. CDR1 is SGHTA and CDR2 is FQGNSA in the germline V gene. In DNA, the CDR3 is TGTGCCAGCAGCGTTGACGGGCGGGTGGCGGGTTACAATGAGCAGTTCTTC. This codes for CASSVDGRVAGYNEQFF. Full variable domain (remainder filled in from reference TRBV7-2 and TRBJ2-1): GAGVSQSPSNKVTEKGKDVELRCDPISGHTALYWYRQSLGQGLEFLIYFQGNSAPDKSGLPSDRFSAERTGGSVSTLTIQRTQQEDSAVYLCASSVDGRVAGYNEQFFGPGTRLTVL.

This clonotype came up many times. The V and J genes are TRBV12-3 or TRBV12-4 and TRBJ1-1; tentatively, D is TRBD1 (6 bases). Trimming cost V 5 bases and J 7 bases, with 14 bases left between them. The CDR3 totals 13 residues. CDR3 sequence reads: CASSPPGQFEAFF. The CDR3 DNA reads as TGTGCCAGCAGTCCGCCTGGACAGTTTGAAGCTTTCTTT.

The chain links TRBV12-3 or TRBV12-4 to TRBJ2-3; tentatively, D is TRBD2 (7 bases). V was trimmed by 5 bases and J by 3 bases, leaving 18 bases between them. The CDR3 is 16 amino acids. The CDR3 DNA reads TGTGCCAGCAGTCCCACGGGGGGCTTGGGGACAGATACGCAGTATTTT. It encodes CASSPTGGLGTDTQYF.

This clonotype occurred a few times. The chain links TRBV6-4 to TRBJ1-5, with D unclear. The germline V and J ends were trimmed by 4 bases and 4 bases, with 11 bases remaining between them. CDR3 length: 14 amino acids. Germline CDR1 is MRHNA and CDR2 is SNTAGT. Here the CDR3 reads CASSAGGGNQPQHF. Written as DNA, the CDR3 is TGTGCCAGCAGTGCTGGCGGCGGGAATCAGCCCCAGCATTTT.